The clone carrying this TCR beta chain was picked up many times. The target antigen is unknown. This record comes from a study of early T cells in non-severe SARS-CoV-2 infection. General study results and limits: Lookups in VDJdb leaned toward anti-spike CD8 responses and missed private and CD4 specificities.

The library protocol tagged individual cDNA molecules with unique molecular identifiers. TCRdb re-derived calls from the 5' RACE reads in MiXCR, one entry per CDR3 protein. The sample has around 68,000 distinct CDR3 sequences, 5% to 6.5% seen once. Trimming shortened V by 3 bases and J by 3 bases, and 9 bases separated the two germline ends. The germline V gene encodes CDR1 DFQATT and CDR2 SNEGSKA (reference sequence). The CDR3 is 13 residues long. The gene calls are TRBV20-1 and TRBJ1-3; D ambiguous. The TCR originated in an adult who was a healthcare worker with PCR-confirmed SARS-CoV-2 infection or an uninfected control (not recorded which). The sample was whole blood, taken at baseline. The CDR3 loop reads CSASSGDGNTIYF. The CDR3 coding sequence is TGCAGTGCTAGTTCAGGAGATGGAAACACCATATATTTT.